This T cell receptor (beta chain) was identified in a study of T cells in localized non-small cell lung cancer. Sequencing used immunoSEQ multiplex PCR; TCRdb keeps in-frame clones, though not all of them. This sample has about 17,000 clones, with about four fifths found just once. General study points: Uninvolved adjacent lung had higher T cell clonality than tumor and all other tissues. Patients showing higher blood T cell density tended to see longer overall survival. Turning up in adjacent lung were a median approximately 60 of the top 100 tumor clones. As only one tumor region underwent sequencing, heterogeneity remains possible.

Germline V gene data show CDR1 as SGHVS and CDR2 as FNYEAQ. V was pared by 0 bases and J by 6 bases, with 10 bases of the junction left unmatched. The CDR3 is made up of 16 amino acids. Comments on this clone: Its antigen is still unknown.

Sample: peripheral blood, taken before any cancer treatment. The TCR sequence derives from an older male donor with stage III lung adenocarcinoma. The J gene is TRBJ1-2, the V gene TRBV7-6, with 7 bases lining up with TRBD1. CDR3 sequence reads: CASSLAGPGGTNGYTF. CDR3 DNA: TGTGCCAGCAGCTTAGCAGGGCCAGGGGGAACGAATGGCTACACCTTC.